The entry that follows covers one T cell receptor (beta chain) sequence. The antigen remains undetermined. The CDR3 has 15 residues. Germline CDR1 reads SGHDN; CDR2 reads FVKESK. V was cut by 0 bases and J by 1 base, with 9 bases left in between. The sample comes from a study of CD8 T cells in Susac syndrome. Study outcomes and limitations: The number of individuals included in the study's TCR sequencing and HLA analysis was acknowledged as relatively small.

After extraction with the RNeasy kit, 0.5 to 1 ug of the RNA was reverse transcribed using random hexamers. Each CDR3 protein is one row after TCRdb ran MiXCR on the immunoSEQ multiplex PCR reads. The data contain approximately 100,000 distinct CDR3 sequences, under 95% of them singletons. Input material: CD8+ T cells from PBMCs. The receptor's source is a human donor in good health. This chain joins TRBV14 and TRBJ1-1; no clear D. The CDR3 DNA sequence: TGTGCCAGCAGCCAAGATTCGGGTCGGAACACTGAAGCTTTCTTT. Its translation is CASSQDSGRNTEAFF.